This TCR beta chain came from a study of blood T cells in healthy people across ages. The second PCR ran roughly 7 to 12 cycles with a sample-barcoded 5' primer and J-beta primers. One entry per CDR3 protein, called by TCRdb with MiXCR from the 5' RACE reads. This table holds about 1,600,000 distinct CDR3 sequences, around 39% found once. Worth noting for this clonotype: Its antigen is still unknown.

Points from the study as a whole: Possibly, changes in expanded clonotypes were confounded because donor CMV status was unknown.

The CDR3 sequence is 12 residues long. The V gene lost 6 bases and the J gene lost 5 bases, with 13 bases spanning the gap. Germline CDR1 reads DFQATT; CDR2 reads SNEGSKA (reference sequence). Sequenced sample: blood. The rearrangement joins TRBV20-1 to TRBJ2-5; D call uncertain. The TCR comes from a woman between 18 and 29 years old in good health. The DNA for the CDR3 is TGCAGTGCCCCCCAGTCTGGGGAGACCCAGTACTTC. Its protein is CSAPQSGETQYF.